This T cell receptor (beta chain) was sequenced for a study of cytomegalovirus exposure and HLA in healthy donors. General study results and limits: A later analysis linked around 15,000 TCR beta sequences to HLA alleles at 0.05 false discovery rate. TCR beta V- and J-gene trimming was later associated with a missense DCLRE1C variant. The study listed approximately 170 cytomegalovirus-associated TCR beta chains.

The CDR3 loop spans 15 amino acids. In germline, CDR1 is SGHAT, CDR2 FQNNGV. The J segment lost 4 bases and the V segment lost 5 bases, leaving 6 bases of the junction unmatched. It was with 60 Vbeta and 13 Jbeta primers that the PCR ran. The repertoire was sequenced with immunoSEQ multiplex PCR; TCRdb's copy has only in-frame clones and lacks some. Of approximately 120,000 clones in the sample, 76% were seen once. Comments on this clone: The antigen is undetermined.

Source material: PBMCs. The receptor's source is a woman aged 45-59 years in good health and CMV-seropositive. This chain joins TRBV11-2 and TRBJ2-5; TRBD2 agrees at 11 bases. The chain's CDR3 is CASSLSGRARETQYF. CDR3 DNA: TGTGCCAGCAGCCTTAGCGGGAGGGCCCGAGAGACCCAGTACTTC.